The clone carrying this TCR beta chain was counted at least ten times. Its target is not known. The entry originates in a study of T cell repertoires in cytomegalovirus infection. TCRdb re-called the reads through MiXCR, storing one row per CDR3 protein. The sample has approximately 120,000 distinct CDR3 sequences; about 30% are singletons. Germline assignment: CDR1 SGHTA and CDR2 FQGNSA. The CDR3 has 13 residues. V dropped 3 bases and J dropped 1 base, with 6 bases sitting between them. Study-level findings and limits: Across the ex vivo response, the dominant clonotypes were HLA-C-restricted CMV-specific TCR beta clonotypes.

The receptor's source is a human donor in good health (CMV status not recorded). Some clones in this sample may be carry-over from other donors' samples. The rearrangement links TRBV7-2 to TRBJ1-2; D remains ambiguous. The sequencing used CD8+ T cells from cultured PBMCs, collected from culture after CMV antigen stimulation. The DNA of the CDR3 is TGTGCCAGCAGCTTGGATCTTAACTATGGCTACACCTTC. Translating it yields CASSLDLNYGYTF.